The rows below give T cell receptor beta chains drawn from one sample of a study of T cells in Graves' hyperthyroidism and ophthalmopathy. TCRdb reprocessed the multiplex PCR reads via MiXCR and lists one record per CDR3 protein. The sample includes roughly 740,000 distinct CDR3 sequences, around 15% of them seen just once. Sequencing input: blood. These receptors were taken from a man aged 18 to 29 with Graves' hyperthyroidism. Each CDR3 is given without its conserved first and last residue.

>TRBJ2-7|11|TRBV11-3
ASSLAGLNEQY
>TRBJ1-2|14|TRBV9
AGSQDATGGYYGYT
>TRBJ1-1|8|TRBV28
ASTNTEAF
>TRBJ2-7|11|TRBV20-1
SATSGPTYEQY
>TRBJ1-4|12|TRBV6-2/TRBV6-3
ASTRTGTSEKLF
>TRBJ1-2|11|TRBV28
ASSFSTVYGYT
>TRBJ2-2|14|TRBV6-1
ASSPQGPSNTGELF
>TRBJ1-1|12|TRBV20-1
SARVWGRGAEAF
>TRBJ2-3|15|TRBV10-1
ASSESILPSGLDTQY
>TRBJ2-3|13|TRBV28
ASSLTAGVGDTQY
>TRBJ2-2|13|TRBV5-6
ASSLLGQITGELF
>TRBJ1-1|11|TRBV28
ASIPPASPEAF
>TRBJ1-6|15|TRBV7-2
ASSLEGAGAHNSPLH
>TRBJ2-3|14|TRBV18
ASSRETGRLTDTQY
>TRBJ2-7|12|TRBV12-3/TRBV12-4
ASRETGGPYEQY
>TRBJ2-5|12|TRBV6-5
ASSWSQTQETQY
>TRBJ2-1|11|TRBV6-1
ASSKERYNEQF
>TRBJ2-7|15|TRBV28
ASSPSVGEGRSSEQY
>TRBJ2-7|13|TRBV2
ASRPRTSGYEEQY
>TRBJ1-4|13|TRBV19
ASRDRAGTNEKLF
>TRBJ2-5|12|TRBV20-1
SAPRGRTRETQY
>TRBJ2-7|14|TRBV12-3/TRBV12-4
ASSQLAGNPSYEQY
>TRBJ2-4|14|TRBV11-3
ASSLEGLAAKNIQY
>TRBJ2-7|10|TRBV28
ASSGAVYEQY
>TRBJ2-7|13|TRBV7-2
ASSFAPAGSYEQY
>TRBJ2-1|10|TRBV30
AWSVSTGEQF